This T cell receptor beta chain derives from a study of shared clonotypes between healthy human individuals. Looked up from germline, CDR1 is PRHDT and CDR2 is FYEKMQ (reference sequence). Deletions cut 8 bases from V and 7 bases from J, with 24 bases between. This CDR3 contains 16 residues. An even split of each subset's genomic DNA across several immunoSEQ plates was performed. Clones were read by immunoSEQ multiplex PCR, and TCRdb kept only the in-frame ones, dropping some. The sample includes about 480,000 clones, over 60% of them seen just once. The sequenced sample consisted of PBMCs. The receptor's source is a woman between 40 and 50 years old in good health. Some clones in this sample may be carry-over from other donors' samples. The chain combines TRBV13 with TRBJ2-1; D may correspond to TRBD1 or TRBD2 (5 bases each). The CDR3 spells CASQGATGGSWNEQFF. The CDR3 DNA sequence: TGTGCCAGCCAAGGGGCGACTGGCGGGTCCTGGAATGAGCAGTTCTTC. Together with reference TRBV13 and TRBJ2-1, the CDR3 gives the full variable domain: AAGVIQSPRHLIKEKRETATLKCYPIPRHDTVYWYQQGPGQDPQFLISFYEKMQSDKGSIPDRFSAQQFSDYHSELNMSSLELGDSALYFCASQGATGGSWNEQFFGPGTRLTVL.